This TCR beta chain was observed in a study of blood T cell repertoires in COVID-19. Across the whole study: T cells, B-cell-depleted T cells, or PBMCs supplied cDNA or gDNA.

Profiling relied on immunoSEQ multiplex PCR, and the TCRdb table lists in-frame clones only, not all of them. Of 290,000 or so clones listed, 85% are singletons. Germline values: CDR1 LGHDT, CDR2 YNNKEL (reference sequence). V lost 0 bases, J lost 11 bases, and 16 bases lay in between. The CDR3 totals 14 residues. The sequence was collected from a man aged 45-65 years with active or convalescent COVID-19. This chain connects TRBV3-1 (or the pseudogene TRBV3-2) to TRBJ1-1; TRBD1 is a possible D gene (5 bases). The sequencing sample was made of peripheral blood. Here the CDR3 DNA reads TGTGCCAGCAGCCAAGATCCCAGGGTTGGGTCGGCTTTCTTT. It encodes CASSQDPRVGSAFF.